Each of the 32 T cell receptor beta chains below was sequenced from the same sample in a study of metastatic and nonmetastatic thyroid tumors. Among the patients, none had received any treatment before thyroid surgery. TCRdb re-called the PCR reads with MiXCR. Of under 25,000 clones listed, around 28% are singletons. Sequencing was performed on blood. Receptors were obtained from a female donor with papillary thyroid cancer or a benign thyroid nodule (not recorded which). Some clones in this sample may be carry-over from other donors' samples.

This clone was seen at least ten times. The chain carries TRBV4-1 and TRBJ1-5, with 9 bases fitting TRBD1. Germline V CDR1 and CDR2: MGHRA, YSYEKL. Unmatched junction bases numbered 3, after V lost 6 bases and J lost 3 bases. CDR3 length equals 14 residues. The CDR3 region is CASRRTGDNQPQHF. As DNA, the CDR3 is TGCGCCAGCAGAAGGACAGGGGACAATCAGCCCCAGCATTTT.

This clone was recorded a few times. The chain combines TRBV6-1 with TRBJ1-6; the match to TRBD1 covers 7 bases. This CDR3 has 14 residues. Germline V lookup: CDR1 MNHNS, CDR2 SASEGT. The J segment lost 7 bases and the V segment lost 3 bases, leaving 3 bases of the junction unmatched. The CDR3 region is CASSEGTENSPLHF. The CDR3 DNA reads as TGTGCCAGCAGTGAGGGGACAGAGAATTCACCCCTCCACTTT.

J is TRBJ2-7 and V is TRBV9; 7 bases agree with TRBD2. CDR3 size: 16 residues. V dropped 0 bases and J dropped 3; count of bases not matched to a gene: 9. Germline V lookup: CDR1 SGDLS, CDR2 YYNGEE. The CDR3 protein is CASSVAPGTNIYEQYF. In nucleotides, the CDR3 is TGTGCCAGCAGCGTAGCCCCCGGGACTAATATCTACGAGCAGTACTTC.

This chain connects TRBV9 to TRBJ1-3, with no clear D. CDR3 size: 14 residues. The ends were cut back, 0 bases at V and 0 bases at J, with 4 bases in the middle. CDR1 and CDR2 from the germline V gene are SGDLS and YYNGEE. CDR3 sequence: CASSVGLSGNTIYF. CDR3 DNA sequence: TGTGCCAGCAGCGTAGGTCTCTCTGGAAACACCATATATTTT.

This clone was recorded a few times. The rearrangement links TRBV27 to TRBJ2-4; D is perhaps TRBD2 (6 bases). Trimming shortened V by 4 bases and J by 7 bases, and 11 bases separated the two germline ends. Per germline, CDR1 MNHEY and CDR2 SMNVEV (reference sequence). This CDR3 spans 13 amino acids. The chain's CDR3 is CASSSGGTNIQYF. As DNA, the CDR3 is TGTGCCAGCAGTTCCGGGGGAACCAACATTCAGTACTTC.

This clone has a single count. The CDR3 loop is CASSQYLGDSAYEQYF. CDR3 DNA sequence: TGTGCCAGCAGCCAATATTTGGGCGACAGTGCCTACGAGCAGTACTTC. The chain couples TRBV4-2 to TRBJ2-7; weak D call: TRBD1 (5 bases). The CDR3 is 16 amino acids. V lost 2 bases, J lost 2 bases, and 16 bases lay in between. Germline V gene sequence: CDR1 LGHNA, CDR2 YNFKEQ.

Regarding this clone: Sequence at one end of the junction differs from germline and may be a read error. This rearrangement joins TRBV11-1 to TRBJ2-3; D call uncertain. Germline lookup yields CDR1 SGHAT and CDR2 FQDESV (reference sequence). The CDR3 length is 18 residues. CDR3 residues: CASSAELGRRKSTDTQYF. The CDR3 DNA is TGTGCCAGCAGCGCTGAGCTAGGGCGTCGGAAGTCCACAGATACTCAGTATTTT.

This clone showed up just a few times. Written as DNA, the CDR3 is TGTGCCACCAGCAGAGAGAAGGGGGCAAACACTGAAGCTTTCTTT. It encodes CATSREKGANTEAFF. The chain uses TRBV15 and TRBJ1-1; 7 bases fit TRBD1. The CDR3 sequence is 15 residues long. After removal of 0 bases from V and 2 bases from J, the junction contained 3 bases not matched to a gene. From germline, CDR1 is LNHNV and CDR2 YYDKDF (reference sequence).

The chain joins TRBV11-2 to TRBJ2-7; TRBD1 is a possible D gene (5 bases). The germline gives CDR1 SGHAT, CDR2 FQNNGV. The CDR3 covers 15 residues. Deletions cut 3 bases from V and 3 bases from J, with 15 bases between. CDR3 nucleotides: TGTGCCAGCAGCTTTGGTACAGGACCGATCTACGAGCAGTACTTC. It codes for CASSFGTGPIYEQYF.

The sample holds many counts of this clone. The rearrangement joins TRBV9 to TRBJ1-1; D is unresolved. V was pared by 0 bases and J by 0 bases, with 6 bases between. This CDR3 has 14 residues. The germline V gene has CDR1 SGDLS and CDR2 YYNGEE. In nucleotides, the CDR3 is TGTGCCAGCAGCGTAGCCGGGCTGAACACTGAAGCTTTCTTT. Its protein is CASSVAGLNTEAFF.

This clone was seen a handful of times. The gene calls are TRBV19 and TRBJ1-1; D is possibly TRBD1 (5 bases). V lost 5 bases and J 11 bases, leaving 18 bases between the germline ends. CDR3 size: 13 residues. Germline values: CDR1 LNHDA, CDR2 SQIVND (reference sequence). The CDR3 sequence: CASSSAPGLNAFF. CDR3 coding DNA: TGTGCCAGTAGTTCCGCCCCAGGGTTAAACGCTTTCTTT.

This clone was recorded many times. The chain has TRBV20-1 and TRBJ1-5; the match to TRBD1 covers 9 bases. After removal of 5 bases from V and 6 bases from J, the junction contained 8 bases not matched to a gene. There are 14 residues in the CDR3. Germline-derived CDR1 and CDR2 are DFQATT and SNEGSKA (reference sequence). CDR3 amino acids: CSAGRGQGIQPQHF. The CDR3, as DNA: TGCAGTGCTGGACGCGGACAGGGGATTCAGCCCCAGCATTTT.

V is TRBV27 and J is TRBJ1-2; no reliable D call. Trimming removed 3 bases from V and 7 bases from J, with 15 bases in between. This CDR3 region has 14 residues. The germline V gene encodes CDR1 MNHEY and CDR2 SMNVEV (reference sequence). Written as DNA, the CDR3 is TGTGCCAGCAGTTTCACGGTCAACACCCTTGGCTACACCTTC. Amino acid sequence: CASSFTVNTLGYTF.

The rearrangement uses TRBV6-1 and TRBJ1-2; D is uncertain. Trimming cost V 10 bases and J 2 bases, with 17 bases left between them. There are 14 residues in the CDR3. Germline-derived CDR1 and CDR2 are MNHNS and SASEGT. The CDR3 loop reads CAIRAGGNNYGYTF. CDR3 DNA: TGTGCCATCAGAGCAGGAGGGAACAACTATGGCTACACCTTC.

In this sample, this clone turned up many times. The DNA for the CDR3 is TGTGCCAGCACCCTGACAGCCCCGCGGTACAATGAGCAGTTCTTC. It encodes CASTLTAPRYNEQFF. The V and J genes are TRBV2 and TRBJ2-1; perhaps TRBD1 as D (5 bases). Germline CDR1 reads SNHLY; CDR2 reads FYNNEI. Trimming took 7 bases from V and 4 from J, leaving 17 bases between them. The CDR3 totals 15 residues.

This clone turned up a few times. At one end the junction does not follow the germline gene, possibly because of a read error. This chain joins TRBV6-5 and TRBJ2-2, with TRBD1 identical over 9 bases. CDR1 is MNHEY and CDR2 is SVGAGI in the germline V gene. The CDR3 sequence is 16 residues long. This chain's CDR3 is CASSYCVTGGTWELFF. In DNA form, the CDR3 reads TGTGCCAGCAGTTACTGTGTCACAGGGGGCACCTGGGAGCTGTTTTTT.

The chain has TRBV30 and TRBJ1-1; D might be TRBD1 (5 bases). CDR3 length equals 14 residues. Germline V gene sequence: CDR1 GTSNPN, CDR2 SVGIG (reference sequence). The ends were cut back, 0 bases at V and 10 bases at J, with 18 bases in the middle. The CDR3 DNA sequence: TGTGCCTGGAGTGTCGGGGGGAGGGGAGGCGTAGCTTTCTTT. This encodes CAWSVGGRGGVAFF.

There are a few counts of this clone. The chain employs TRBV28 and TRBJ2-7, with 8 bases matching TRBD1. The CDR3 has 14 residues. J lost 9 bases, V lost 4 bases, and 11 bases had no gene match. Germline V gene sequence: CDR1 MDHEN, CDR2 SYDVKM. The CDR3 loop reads CASSSPGQDWGQYF. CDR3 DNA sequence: TGTGCCAGCAGTTCGCCGGGACAGGACTGGGGGCAGTACTTC. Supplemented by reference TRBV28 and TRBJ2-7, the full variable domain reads DVKVTQSSRYLVKRTGEKVFLECVQDMDHENMFWYRQDPGLGLRLIYFSYDVKMKEKGDIPEGYSVSREKKERFSLILESASTNQTSMYLCASSSPGQDWGQYFGPGTRLTVT.

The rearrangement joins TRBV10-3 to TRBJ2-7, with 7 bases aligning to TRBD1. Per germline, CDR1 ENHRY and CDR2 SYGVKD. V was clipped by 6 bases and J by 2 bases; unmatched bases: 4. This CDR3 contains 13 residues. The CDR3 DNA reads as TGTGCCATCAGCTATGGACAGGCCTACGAGCAGTACTTC. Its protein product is CAISYGQAYEQYF.

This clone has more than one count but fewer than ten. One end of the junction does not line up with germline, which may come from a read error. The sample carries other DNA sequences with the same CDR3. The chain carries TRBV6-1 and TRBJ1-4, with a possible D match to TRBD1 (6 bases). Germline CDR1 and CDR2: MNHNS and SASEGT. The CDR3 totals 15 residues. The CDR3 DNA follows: TGCGCCAGCAGTGAAGTGGCAGGGGAAGGTGAAAAACTGTTTTTT. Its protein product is CASSEVAGEGEKLFF.

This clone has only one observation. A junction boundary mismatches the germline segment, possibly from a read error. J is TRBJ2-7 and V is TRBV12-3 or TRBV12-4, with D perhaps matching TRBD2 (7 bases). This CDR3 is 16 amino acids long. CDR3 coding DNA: TGTGCCAGCAGTTTAAAAGGGGGGGGGTGGCGCCAAGAGCGGTACTTC. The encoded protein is CASSLKGGGWRQERYF.

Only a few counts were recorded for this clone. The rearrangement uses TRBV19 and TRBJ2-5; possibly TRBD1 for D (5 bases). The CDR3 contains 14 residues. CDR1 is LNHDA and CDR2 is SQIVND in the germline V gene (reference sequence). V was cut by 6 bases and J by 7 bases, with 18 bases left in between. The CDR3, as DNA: TGTGCCAGTAGGGAAGGGGCAATCAAGGGGACCCAGTACTTC. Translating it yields CASREGAIKGTQYF.

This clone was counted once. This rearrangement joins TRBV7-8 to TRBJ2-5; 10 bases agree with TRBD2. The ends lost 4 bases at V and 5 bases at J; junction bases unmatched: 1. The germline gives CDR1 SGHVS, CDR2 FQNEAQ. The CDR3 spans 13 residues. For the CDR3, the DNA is TGTGCCAGCAGCTCGGGACTAGCGGAGACCCAGTACTTC. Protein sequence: CASSSGLAETQYF.

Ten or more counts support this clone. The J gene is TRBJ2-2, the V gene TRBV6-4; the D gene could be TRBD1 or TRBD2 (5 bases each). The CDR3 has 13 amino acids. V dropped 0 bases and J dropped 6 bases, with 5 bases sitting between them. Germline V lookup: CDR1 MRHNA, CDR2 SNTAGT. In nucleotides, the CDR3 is TGTGCCAGCAGTGACTCGGGGGCCGGGGAGCTGTTTTTT. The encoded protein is CASSDSGAGELFF.

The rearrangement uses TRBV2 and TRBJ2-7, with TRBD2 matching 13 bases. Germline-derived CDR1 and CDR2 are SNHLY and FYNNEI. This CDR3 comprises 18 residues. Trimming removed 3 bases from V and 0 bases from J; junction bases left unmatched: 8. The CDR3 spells CASSEILAGGPLSYEQYF. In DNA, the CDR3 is TGTGCCAGCAGTGAGATACTAGCGGGAGGGCCTCTCTCCTACGAGCAGTACTTC.

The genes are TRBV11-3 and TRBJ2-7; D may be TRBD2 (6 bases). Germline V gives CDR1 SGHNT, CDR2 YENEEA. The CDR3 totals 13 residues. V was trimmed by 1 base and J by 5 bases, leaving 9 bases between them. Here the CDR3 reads CASSLAGSHEQYF. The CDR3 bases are TGTGCCAGCAGCTTAGCCGGGAGCCACGAGCAGTACTTC.

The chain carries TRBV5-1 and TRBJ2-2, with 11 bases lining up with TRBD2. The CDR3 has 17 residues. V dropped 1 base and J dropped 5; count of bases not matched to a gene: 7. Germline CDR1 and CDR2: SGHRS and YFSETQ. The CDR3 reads CASSLSPSGGSTGELFF. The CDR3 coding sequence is TGCGCCAGCAGCTTGAGCCCTAGCGGGGGGTCGACCGGGGAGCTGTTTTTT.

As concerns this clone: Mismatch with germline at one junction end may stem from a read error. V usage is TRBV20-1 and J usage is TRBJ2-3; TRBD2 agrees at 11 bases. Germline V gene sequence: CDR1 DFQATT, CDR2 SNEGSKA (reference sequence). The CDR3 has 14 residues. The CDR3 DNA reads TGCAGTGGGAAGGGGACTAGCGGTGCAGATACGCATTATTTT. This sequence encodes CSGKGTSGADTHYF.

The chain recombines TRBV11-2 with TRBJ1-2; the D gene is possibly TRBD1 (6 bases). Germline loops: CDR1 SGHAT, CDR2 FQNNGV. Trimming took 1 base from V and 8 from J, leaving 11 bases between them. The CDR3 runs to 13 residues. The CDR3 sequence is CASSLGGAQGYTF. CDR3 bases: TGTGCCAGCAGCTTAGGGGGGGCGCAGGGCTACACCTTC.

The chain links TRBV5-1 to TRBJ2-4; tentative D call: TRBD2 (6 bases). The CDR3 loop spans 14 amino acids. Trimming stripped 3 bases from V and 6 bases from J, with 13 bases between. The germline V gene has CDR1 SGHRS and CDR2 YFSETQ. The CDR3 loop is CASSSPSTRNIQYF. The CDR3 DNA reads TGCGCCAGCAGCTCCCCTTCGACTAGAAACATTCAGTACTTC.

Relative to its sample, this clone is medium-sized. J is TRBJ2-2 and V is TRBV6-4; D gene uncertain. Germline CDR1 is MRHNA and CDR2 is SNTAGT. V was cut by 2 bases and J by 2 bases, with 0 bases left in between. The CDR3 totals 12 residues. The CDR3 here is CASSDNTGELFF. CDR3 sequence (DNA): TGTGCCAGCAGTGACAACACCGGGGAGCTGTTTTTT.

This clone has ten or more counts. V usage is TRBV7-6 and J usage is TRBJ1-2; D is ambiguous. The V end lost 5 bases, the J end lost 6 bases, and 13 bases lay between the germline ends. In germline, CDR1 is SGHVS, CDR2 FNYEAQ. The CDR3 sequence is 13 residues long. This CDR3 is CASSPIGRDGYTF. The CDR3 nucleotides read TGTGCCAGCAGCCCCATAGGGAGGGATGGCTACACCTTC.